These 8 T cell receptor beta chains were all obtained from the same sample, sequenced in a study of blood T cell repertoires in COVID-19. Profiling relied on immunoSEQ multiplex PCR, and the TCRdb table lists in-frame clones only, not all of them. The sample yields 40,000 to 50,000 clones, around 86% seen once. The sequencing sample was made of peripheral blood. These receptors originate from a woman aged 80 or over with acute or convalescent COVID-19.

This chain connects TRBV9 to TRBJ2-3, with D possibly TRBD2 on 5 matching bases. This CDR3 has 15 amino acids. CDR1 is SGDLS, CDR2 YYNGEE, per germline. Between the trimmed V and J ends, which lost 2 bases and 1 base, there was a span of 11 bases. The CDR3 DNA reads TGTGCCAGCAGCGTTCGACCCGGGGGCACAGATACGCAGTATTTT. The encoded protein is CASSVRPGGTDTQYF.

The rearrangement links TRBV7-9 to TRBJ2-7, with D uncertain. Trimming shortened V by 4 bases and J by 2 bases, and 12 bases separated the two germline ends. The germline CDR1 and CDR2 sequences are SEHNR and FQNEAQ (reference sequence). The CDR3 loop spans 14 amino acids. The DNA of the CDR3 is TGTGCCAGCAGCTCCCCAACAGCCACCTACGAGCAGTACTTC. This translates into CASSSPTATYEQYF.

The chain has TRBV19 and TRBJ2-7; 9 bases map to TRBD1. The germline CDR1 and CDR2 sequences are LNHDA and SQIVND (reference sequence). CDR3 length: 13 residues. The ends lost 9 bases at V and 2 bases at J; junction bases unmatched: 5. The CDR3 sequence: CASRGQGAYEQYF. The CDR3, as DNA: TGTGCCAGCCGGGGACAGGGAGCCTACGAGCAGTACTTC.

The CDR3 region is CAWSGGQISGANVLTF. The DNA of the CDR3 is TGTGCCTGGAGTGGAGGGCAAATCTCTGGGGCCAACGTCCTGACTTTC. The gene calls are TRBV30 and TRBJ2-6; perhaps TRBD2 as D (5 bases). There are 16 residues in the CDR3. Looked up from germline, CDR1 is GTSNPN and CDR2 is SVGIG (reference sequence). Trimming took 1 base from V and 0 from J, leaving 10 bases between them.

This chain's CDR3 is CAISDGGRGGNQPQHF. CDR3 coding DNA: TGTGCCATCAGTGATGGGGGCCGGGGCGGCAATCAGCCCCAGCATTTT. The chain recombines TRBV10-3 with TRBJ1-5, with D possibly TRBD1 on 6 matching bases. The CDR3 extends over 16 amino acids. Germline V gene data show CDR1 as ENHRY and CDR2 as SYGVKD. V shed 3 bases and J shed 2 bases, with 14 bases lying between them.

The chain carries TRBV19 and TRBJ2-5, with TRBD2 matching 10 bases. V lost 3 bases to trimming and J lost 4 bases; unmatched junction nucleotides: 8. The germline V gene has CDR1 LNHDA and CDR2 SQIVND (reference sequence). The CDR3 runs to 16 residues. The CDR3 sequence is CASSIGAGGPLETQYF. The CDR3 nucleotides read TGTGCCAGTAGTATCGGAGCGGGGGGGCCGTTAGAGACCCAGTACTTC.

This clone was seen a handful of times. The chain links TRBV11-2 to TRBJ1-1; no clear D gene. V shed 1 base and J shed 8 bases, with 8 bases lying between them. This CDR3 comprises 12 residues. Germline-derived CDR1 and CDR2 are SGHAT and FQNNGV. The DNA for the CDR3 is TGTGCCAGCAGCTTAGCAGGTCTAGAAGCTTTCTTT. As protein: CASSLAGLEAFF.

The chain has TRBV18 and TRBJ1-1; D is ambiguous. CDR1 KGHSH and CDR2 LQKENI come from the germline V gene. Between the trimmed V and J ends, which lost 3 bases and 0 bases, there was a span of 8 bases. The CDR3 extends over 14 amino acids. The CDR3 here is CASSPVQMNTEAFF. The DNA for the CDR3 is TGTGCCAGCTCACCGGTCCAGATGAACACTGAAGCTTTCTTT.